This T cell receptor (beta chain) was found in a study of OX40 agonist ivuxolimab in advanced cancers. Measured with immunoSEQ multiplex PCR; TCRdb has only the in-frame clones, and not every one. The table lists approximately 53,000 clones, around 93% of them singletons. This CDR3 has 14 residues. V lost 0 bases, J lost 3 bases, and 9 bases lay in between. Germline-derived CDR1 and CDR2 are LGHNA and YSLEER. This receptor was identified in an adult with an advanced solid tumor such as melanoma, head and neck, liver or kidney cancer. This chain uses TRBV4-3 with TRBJ2-7, with D perhaps matching TRBD2 (5 bases). Sequenced here: CD4+ or CD8+ T cells sorted from blood, sampled in a trial of the OX40 agonist ivuxolimab. The CDR3 here is CASSQDSVGYEQYF. For the CDR3, the DNA is TGCGCCAGCAGCCAAGATAGCGTTGGCTACGAGCAGTACTTC.